The 29 T cell receptor beta chains below all came from one sample that was sequenced in a study of T cell repertoires in cytomegalovirus infection. TCRdb passed the reads through MiXCR, listing each CDR3 protein once. This sample has hundreds of thousands of distinct CDR3 sequences, with roughly 33% found just once. No antigen has been identified for these receptors. The starting material was cultured PBMCs, obtained from culture after CMV antigen stimulation. The source of these receptors is a human donor in good health (CMV status not recorded). Some clones in this sample may be carry-over from other donors' samples.

This clonotype occurred a few times. This CDR3 reads CASSFIYKGRGFAEQFF. Written as DNA, the CDR3 is TGTGCCAGCAGTTTCATATACAAAGGCAGGGGGTTCGCTGAGCAGTTCTTC. The rearrangement uses TRBV27 and TRBJ2-1; 7 bases fit TRBD1. The V gene end was trimmed by 3 bases and the J gene end by 9 bases; junction bases not matched to a gene: 17. The CDR3 runs to 17 residues. The germline CDR1 and CDR2 sequences are MNHEY and SMNVEV (reference sequence).

The gene calls are TRBV7-2 and TRBJ2-3; the match to TRBD1 covers 7 bases. The germline V gene encodes CDR1 SGHTA and CDR2 FQGNSA. CDR3 size: 14 residues. The ends lost 7 bases at V and 2 bases at J; junction bases unmatched: 6. The CDR3 loop is CASTEQGITDTQYF. The CDR3 nucleotides read TGTGCCAGCACCGAACAGGGGATCACAGATACGCAGTATTTT.

This clonotype was detected only a few times. The V and J genes are TRBV7-8 and TRBJ2-2, with 12 bases identical to TRBD2. With V trimmed by 2 bases and J by 4 bases, 14 bases remained unmatched. The CDR3 contains 20 residues. Germline V gene sequence: CDR1 SGHVS, CDR2 FQNEAQ. CDR3 residues: CASSLRLAGVGGRGTGELFF. The CDR3 DNA reads TGTGCCAGCAGCTTACGACTAGCGGGAGTGGGCGGTCGGGGCACCGGGGAGCTGTTTTTT.

The sample holds a few counts of this clonotype. The V and J genes are TRBV4-1 and TRBJ2-3; TRBD1 aligns across 9 bases. V gave up 4 bases and J gave up 5 bases; unmatched junction bases: 4. Germline loops: CDR1 MGHRA, CDR2 YSYEKL. CDR3 length: 14 amino acids. This CDR3 is CASSRRQGGDTQYF. The DNA for the CDR3 is TGCGCCAGCAGCCGACGACAGGGGGGAGATACGCAGTATTTT.

This clonotype occurred a few times. This sequence joins TRBV6-5 and TRBJ2-5, with D uncertain. The CDR3 sequence is 13 residues long. The germline V and J ends were trimmed by 1 base and 7 bases, with 10 bases remaining between them. Germline lookup yields CDR1 MNHEY and CDR2 SVGAGI. CDR3 DNA sequence: TGTGCCAGCAGTTACTACCACATGGGGACCCAGTACTTC. This codes for CASSYYHMGTQYF.

This clonotype showed up just a few times. The chain recombines TRBV10-3 with TRBJ1-2; TRBD1 aligns across 7 bases. Unmatched junction bases numbered 12, after V lost 9 bases and J lost 5 bases. CDR1 and CDR2 from the germline V gene are ENHRY and SYGVKD. CDR3 length: 14 residues. CDR3: CAILGENRGYGYTF. The CDR3 nucleotides are TGTGCCATTTTAGGGGAAAACAGGGGTTATGGCTACACCTTC.

This clonotype showed up just once. The chain has TRBV12-3 or TRBV12-4 and TRBJ2-7, with D unresolved. This CDR3 spans 12 amino acids. Trimming cost V 8 bases and J 3 bases, with 11 bases left between them. The CDR3 spells CASVNGVYEQYF. The CDR3 DNA reads TGTGCCAGCGTAAATGGAGTCTACGAGCAGTACTTC.

The chain joins TRBV12-3 or TRBV12-4 to TRBJ2-7, with a weak D call TRBD1 (5 bases). The CDR3 sequence is 13 residues long. Trimming cost V 4 bases and J 4 bases, with 11 bases left between them. The CDR3 sequence is CASSYRGGYEQYF. As DNA, the CDR3 is TGTGCCAGCAGTTATAGGGGTGGGTACGAGCAGTACTTC.

This clonotype was counted a few times. The chain employs TRBV10-3 and TRBJ2-3; 10 bases align to TRBD2. The length of the CDR3 is 15 residues. Germline CDR1 reads ENHRY; CDR2 reads SYGVKD. With 4 bases clipped from V and 3 bases from J, the junction kept 4 bases outside the gene matches. CDR3 in amino acids: CAISGTSGPTDTQYF. DNA for the CDR3: TGTGCCATCAGTGGGACTAGCGGACCGACAGATACGCAGTATTTT.

V and J are TRBV7-6 and TRBJ1-2; 10 nucleotides match TRBD1. The CDR3 runs 15 residues. Germline CDR1 and CDR2: SGHVS and FNYEAQ. V shed 3 bases, J shed 6 bases, and the junction held 7 bases outside the gene matches. The chain's CDR3 is CASSFPGQGYNGYTF. The CDR3 DNA reads TGTGCCAGCAGCTTTCCGGGACAGGGGTATAATGGCTACACCTTC.

In this sample, this clonotype turned up a few times. The V call is TRBV20-1, the J call TRBJ2-7; D not resolved. The CDR3 length is 14 residues. CDR1 DFQATT and CDR2 SNEGSKA come from the germline V gene (reference sequence). Deletions cut 5 bases from V and 4 bases from J, with 18 bases between. The CDR3 sequence is CSAPPTGGDYEQYF. The DNA of the CDR3 is TGCAGTGCTCCCCCGACCGGTGGGGATTACGAGCAGTACTTC.

This clonotype occurred a few times. V gene TRBV27 combines with J gene TRBJ2-3; D remains ambiguous. Germline V gene lookup returns CDR1 MNHEY and CDR2 SMNVEV (reference sequence). The CDR3 sequence is 13 residues long. Deletions cut 11 bases from V and 0 bases from J, with 12 bases between. The CDR3 protein is CASHSASTDTQYF. Here the CDR3 DNA reads TGTGCCTCACACTCTGCTAGCACAGATACGCAGTATTTT.

The chain joins TRBV20-1 to TRBJ1-6; weak D call: TRBD1 (5 bases). Trimming removed 5 bases from V and 10 bases from J, with 15 bases in between. CDR3 length: 13 residues. CDR1 is DFQATT, CDR2 SNEGSKA, per germline (reference sequence). The CDR3, as DNA: TGCAGTGCTCCCCTCGGGGGAGGGTCACCCCTCCACTTT. Translating it yields CSAPLGGGSPLHF.

The genes are TRBV11-2 and TRBJ2-1; 8 positions agree with TRBD1. Germline V lookup: CDR1 SGHAT, CDR2 FQNNGV. This CDR3 spans 14 amino acids. The J segment lost 8 bases and the V segment lost 4 bases, leaving 7 bases of the junction unmatched. The CDR3 bases are TGTGCCAGCAGCTCCGGACAGGGTTTGGATGAGCAGTTCTTC. Protein: CASSSGQGLDEQFF. The variable domain in full, completed from reference TRBV11-2 and TRBJ2-1, reads EAGVAQSPRYKIIEKRQSVAFWCNPISGHATLYWYQQILGQGPKLLIQFQNNGVVDDSQLPKDRFSAERLKGVDSTLKIQPAKLEDSAVYLCASSSGQGLDEQFFGPGTRLTVL.

This clonotype was observed many times. The rearrangement uses TRBV7-2 and TRBJ2-1; the D is unclear. From germline, CDR1 is SGHTA and CDR2 FQGNSA. Trimming left V 6 bases short and J 0 bases short, with 15 bases between. CDR3 length: 16 residues. CDR3 sequence (DNA): TGTGCCAGCAGTAGTAGTGGTTTCAGCTCCTACAATGAGCAGTTCTTC. Its protein is CASSSSGFSSYNEQFF.

This clonotype was observed a few times. V and J are TRBV7-2 and TRBJ2-1, with 11 positions matching TRBD1. The V gene's germline CDR1 is SGHTA and CDR2 FQGNSA. The CDR3 has 17 residues. V shed 2 bases and J 3 bases; nucleotides not matched to a gene: 6. CDR3 sequence: CASSLLSGTGGYNEQFF. In nucleotides, the CDR3 is TGTGCCAGCAGCTTACTGTCTGGGACAGGGGGCTACAATGAGCAGTTCTTC.

This clonotype was observed a handful of times. V gene TRBV7-2 combines with J gene TRBJ2-5, with 7 bases identical to TRBD2. The CDR3 is 15 residues long. Germline V CDR1 and CDR2: SGHTA, FQGNSA. After removal of 2 bases from V and 7 bases from J, the junction contained 10 bases not matched to a gene. Here the CDR3 DNA reads TGTGCCAGCAGCTTAAATGGTGTGGGGGGGGGGACCCAGTACTTC. It yields the protein CASSLNGVGGGTQYF.

The chain uses TRBV20-1 and TRBJ1-1, with D possibly matching TRBD1 (5 bases). Deletions cut 3 bases from V and 1 base from J, with 12 bases between. The CDR3 contains 14 residues. Per the germline V gene, CDR1 is DFQATT and CDR2 is SNEGSKA (reference sequence). CDR3 amino acids: CSASVWGRNTEAFF. The CDR3 nucleotides are TGCAGTGCTAGCGTTTGGGGGAGGAACACTGAAGCTTTCTTT.

This clonotype was counted a few times. The genes are TRBV27 and TRBJ2-1; the D is unclear. The CDR3 covers 14 residues. V lost 9 bases and J lost 1, with 13 bases in between. Per the germline V gene, CDR1 is MNHEY and CDR2 is SMNVEV (reference sequence). Written as DNA, the CDR3 is TGTGCCAGTCGGCTTGGGGTTTCCTACAATGAGCAGTTCTTC. As protein: CASRLGVSYNEQFF.

A few counts support this clonotype. V gene TRBV6-6 combines with J gene TRBJ1-1; D not certain. V lost 10 bases, J lost 1 base, and 10 bases lay in between. The CDR3 runs 12 residues. Germline V gene sequence: CDR1 MNHNY, CDR2 SVGAGI (reference sequence). The DNA of the CDR3 is TGTGCCACCAGCCGGGGGAACACTGAAGCTTTCTTT. It yields the protein CATSRGNTEAFF.

J is TRBJ2-5 and V is TRBV2, with 11 bases aligning to TRBD2. Losses at the gene ends were 7 bases for V and 5 bases for J; bases not matched to a gene: 9. The germline V gene has CDR1 SNHLY and CDR2 FYNNEI. This CDR3 has 15 amino acids. The CDR3 DNA reads as TGTGCCAGCAAGGAAACTAGCGGGGGCGAGGAGACCCAGTACTTC. Translating it yields CASKETSGGEETQYF.

This clonotype was seen many times. The CDR3 spells CASTTRSTDTQYF. CDR3 DNA: TGTGCCAGCACGACCCGTAGCACAGATACGCAGTATTTT. J is TRBJ2-3 and V is TRBV7-2, with D unresolved. CDR1 is SGHTA and CDR2 is FQGNSA in the germline V gene. The CDR3 extends over 13 amino acids. Trimming stripped 7 bases from V and 0 bases from J, with 8 bases between.

This clonotype occurred once. The chain combines TRBV6-1 with TRBJ2-5, with 7 bases fitting TRBD1. The V gene end was trimmed by 4 bases and the J gene end by 9 bases; junction bases not matched to a gene: 2. The CDR3 is made up of 11 amino acids. Germline loops: CDR1 MNHNS, CDR2 SASEGT. The CDR3 nucleotides read TGTGCCAGCAGTGGAGGGGGCCCCCAGTACTTC. Encoded protein: CASSGGGPQYF.

The chain has TRBV7-6 and TRBJ2-1; D gene unclear. CDR3 size: 12 residues. The germline V and J ends were trimmed by 1 base and 15 bases, with 13 bases remaining between them. Germline values: CDR1 SGHVS, CDR2 FNYEAQ. CDR3 protein: CASSLGGDLAFF. Here the CDR3 DNA reads TGTGCCAGCAGCTTAGGAGGAGACTTAGCGTTCTTC.

Only a few counts were recorded for this clonotype. The chain recombines TRBV7-2 with TRBJ1-1; D call uncertain. Germline V CDR1 and CDR2: SGHTA, FQGNSA. The CDR3 extends over 12 amino acids. The V end lost 5 bases, the J end lost 10 bases, and 14 bases lay between the germline ends. The DNA for the CDR3 is TGTGCCAGCAGCCTCATGGGTCTCGGAGCTTTCTTT. As protein: CASSLMGLGAFF. Using reference TRBV7-2 and TRBJ1-1 for the parts outside the CDR3, the full variable domain is GAGVSQSPSNKVTEKGKDVELRCDPISGHTALYWYRQSLGQGLEFLIYFQGNSAPDKSGLPSDRFSAERTGGSVSTLTIQRTQQEDSAVYLCASSLMGLGAFFGQGTRLTVV.

V gene TRBV24-1 combines with J gene TRBJ2-2, with D maybe TRBD1 (6 bases). The CDR3 contains 15 residues. Trimming removed 4 bases from V and 8 bases from J, with 16 bases in between. Looked up from germline, CDR1 is KGHDR and CDR2 is SFDVKD. CDR3 in DNA: TGTGCCACCAGTGACGACAGGTATAAGTCGGGGGAGCTGTTTTTT. This codes for CATSDDRYKSGELFF.

This clonotype was seen more than once but under ten times. The DNA of the CDR3 is TGCGCCAGCAGCTTGGCCGGACAGAACACCGGGGAGCTGTTTTTT. Encoded protein: CASSLAGQNTGELFF. The chain joins TRBV5-1 to TRBJ2-2, with D tentatively TRBD1 (5 bases). V was shortened by 0 bases and J by 1 base, with 7 bases between the two germline ends. The CDR3 is 15 amino acids. Germline V gives CDR1 SGHRS, CDR2 YFSETQ. Drawing the rest from reference TRBV5-1 and TRBJ2-2, the complete variable domain is KAGVTQTPRYLIKTRGQQVTLSCSPISGHRSVSWYQQTPGQGLQFLFEYFSETQRNKGNFPGRFSGRQFSNSRSEMNVSTLELGDSALYLCASSLAGQNTGELFFGEGSRLTVL.

In this sample, this clonotype turned up many times. DNA for the CDR3: TGTGCCAGCAGCTTAGGGGAGGGAGGTCAGCCCCAGCATTTT. This gives the protein CASSLGEGGQPQHF. This sequence joins TRBV7-2 and TRBJ1-5; D unresolved. CDR1 SGHTA and CDR2 FQGNSA come from the germline V gene. The CDR3 is 14 residues long. V was pared by 1 base and J by 6 bases, with 10 bases between.

Written as DNA, the CDR3 is TGTGCCAGCAGTGGGGGGGAGAACAATGAGCAGTTCTTC. Translation gives CASSGGENNEQFF. The V call is TRBV2, the J call TRBJ2-1, with D tentatively TRBD2 (6 bases). Per germline, CDR1 SNHLY and CDR2 FYNNEI. The CDR3 is made up of 13 amino acids. The V end was cut by 4 bases, the J end by 5 bases, with 9 bases between.